This T cell receptor beta chain appears in the sequencing data of a study of CXCR3-negative and CXCR3-positive naive CD8 T cells. Study-wide results and limits: The study found comparably high diversity in both naive subsets and much lower diversity in memory CD8+ cells. CXCR3-positive naive cells carried more hydrophobic TRB CDR3s than CXCR3-negative naive cells did.

5' RACE with UMI labels generated the TRB cDNA libraries. From its re-call of the 5' RACE reads, TCRdb lists each CDR3 protein once, without DNA. The table gives some 130,000 distinct CDR3 sequences; the top ten clones make up roughly 0.62% of it. Naive CD8+ T cells had a CD45RO-CCR7+CD27+CD95- phenotype. This CDR3 spans 17 amino acids. As to this clonotype: As yet, its antigen is unknown.

The source of this sequence is a human donor in good health. Some clones in this sample may be carry-over from other donors' samples. Sequenced sample: naive CXCR3+ CD8+ T cells from blood. Subset of the sample: CD45RO-CCR7+CD27+CD95- naive CD8+ T cells expressing CXCR3 (TNR3+). V gene TRBV21-1 combines with J gene TRBJ2-1; the TCRdb call, TRBD2, lacks DNA for checking. TRBV21-1 is deemed a pseudogene. The CDR3 loop reads CASSRAGIAGLDNEQFF.